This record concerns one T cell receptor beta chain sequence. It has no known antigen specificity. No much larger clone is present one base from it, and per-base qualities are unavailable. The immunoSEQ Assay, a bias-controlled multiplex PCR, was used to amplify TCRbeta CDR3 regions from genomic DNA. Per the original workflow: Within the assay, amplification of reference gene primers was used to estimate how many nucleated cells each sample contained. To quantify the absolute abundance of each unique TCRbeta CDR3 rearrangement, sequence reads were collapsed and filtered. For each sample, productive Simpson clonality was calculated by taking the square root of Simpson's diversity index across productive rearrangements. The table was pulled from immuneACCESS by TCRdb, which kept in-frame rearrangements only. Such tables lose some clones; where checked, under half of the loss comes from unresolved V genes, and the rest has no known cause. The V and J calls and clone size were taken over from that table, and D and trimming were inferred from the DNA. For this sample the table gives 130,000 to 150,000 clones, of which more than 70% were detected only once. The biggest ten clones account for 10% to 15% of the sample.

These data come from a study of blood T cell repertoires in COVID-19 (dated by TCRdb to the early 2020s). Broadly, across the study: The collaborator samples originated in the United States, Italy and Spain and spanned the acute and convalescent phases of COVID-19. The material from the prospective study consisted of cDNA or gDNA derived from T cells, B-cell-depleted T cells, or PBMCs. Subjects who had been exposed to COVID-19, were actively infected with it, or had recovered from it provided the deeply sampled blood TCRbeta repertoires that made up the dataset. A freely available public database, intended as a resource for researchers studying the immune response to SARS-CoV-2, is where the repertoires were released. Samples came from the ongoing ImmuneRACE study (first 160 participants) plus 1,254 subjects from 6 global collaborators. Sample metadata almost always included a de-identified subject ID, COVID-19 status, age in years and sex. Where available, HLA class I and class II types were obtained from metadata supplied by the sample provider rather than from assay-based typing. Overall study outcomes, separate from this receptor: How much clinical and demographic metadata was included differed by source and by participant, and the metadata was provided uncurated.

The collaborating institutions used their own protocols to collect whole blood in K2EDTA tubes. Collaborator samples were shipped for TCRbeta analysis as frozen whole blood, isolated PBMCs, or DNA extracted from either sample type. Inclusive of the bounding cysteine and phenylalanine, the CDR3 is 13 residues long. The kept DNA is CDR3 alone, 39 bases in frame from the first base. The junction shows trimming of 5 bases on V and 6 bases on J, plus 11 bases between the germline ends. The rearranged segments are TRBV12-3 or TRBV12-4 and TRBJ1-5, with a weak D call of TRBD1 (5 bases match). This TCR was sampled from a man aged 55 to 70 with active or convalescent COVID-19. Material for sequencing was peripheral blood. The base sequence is TGTGCCAGCAGTCCTTCGGGGGGTCAGCCCCAGCATTTT. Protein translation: CASSPSGGQPQHF.